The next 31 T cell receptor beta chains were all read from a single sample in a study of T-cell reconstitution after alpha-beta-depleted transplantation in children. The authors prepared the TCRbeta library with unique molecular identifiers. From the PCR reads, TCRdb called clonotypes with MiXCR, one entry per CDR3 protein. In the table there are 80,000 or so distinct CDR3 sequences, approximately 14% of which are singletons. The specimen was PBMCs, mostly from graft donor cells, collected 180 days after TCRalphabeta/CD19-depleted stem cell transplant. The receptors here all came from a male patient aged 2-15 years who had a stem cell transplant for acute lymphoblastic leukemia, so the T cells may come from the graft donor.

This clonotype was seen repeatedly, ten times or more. CDR3 sequence: CASSLANTGFIAKNIQYF. In nucleotides, the CDR3 is TGTGCCAGCAGCTTGGCCAATACAGGATTTATAGCCAAAAACATTCAGTACTTC. The chain is built from TRBV5-6 and TRBJ2-4; tentatively, D is TRBD1 (5 bases). This CDR3 has 18 residues. Germline CDR1 and CDR2: SGHDT and YYEEEE. Between the trimmed V and J ends, which lost 0 bases and 0 bases, there was a span of 16 bases.

Here the CDR3 DNA reads TGTGCCAGCAGCTTGTTCACTAAAAATAGGGCAGACATTCAGTACTTC. It is translated as CASSLFTKNRADIQYF. V and J are TRBV5-5 and TRBJ2-4; D unresolved. Germline values: CDR1 SGHKS, CDR2 YYEKEE (reference sequence). With 1 base removed from V and 8 bases from J, the gap between germline ends came to 19 bases. This CDR3 comprises 16 residues.

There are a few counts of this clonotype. CDR3 sequence reads: CASSLGLRAQYF. The CDR3 DNA follows: TGTGCCAGCAGTTTAGGGTTACGGGCCCAGTACTTC. The V gene is TRBV12-3 or TRBV12-4, the J gene TRBJ2-5; D is unclear. This CDR3 contains 12 residues. V shed 1 base and J shed 9 bases, with 9 bases lying between them.

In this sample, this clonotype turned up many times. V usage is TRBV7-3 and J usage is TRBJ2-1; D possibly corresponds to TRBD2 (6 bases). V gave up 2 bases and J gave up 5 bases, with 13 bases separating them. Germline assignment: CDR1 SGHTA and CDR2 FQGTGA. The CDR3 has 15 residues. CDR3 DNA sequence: TGTGCCAGCAGCTTAGCACGGGACTGTAACAATGAGCAGTTCTTC. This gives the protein CASSLARDCNNEQFF.

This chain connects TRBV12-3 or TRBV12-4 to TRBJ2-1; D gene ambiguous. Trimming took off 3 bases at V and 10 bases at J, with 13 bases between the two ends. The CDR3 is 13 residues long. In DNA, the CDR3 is TGTGCCAGCAGTTTTAACATGGCATCCGAGCAGTTCTTC. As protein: CASSFNMASEQFF.

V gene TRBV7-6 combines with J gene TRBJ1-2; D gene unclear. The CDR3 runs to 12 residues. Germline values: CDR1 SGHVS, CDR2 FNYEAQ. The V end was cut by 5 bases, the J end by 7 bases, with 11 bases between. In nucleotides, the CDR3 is TGTGCCAGCAGCCCAGGAGGTTTTGGCTACACCTTC. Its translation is CASSPGGFGYTF.

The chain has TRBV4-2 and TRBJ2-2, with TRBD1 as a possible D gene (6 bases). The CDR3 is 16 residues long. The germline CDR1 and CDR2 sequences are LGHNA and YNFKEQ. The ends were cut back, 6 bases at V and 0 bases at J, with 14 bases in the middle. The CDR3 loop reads CASSLFRTANTGELFF. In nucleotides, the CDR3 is TGTGCCAGCAGTCTTTTCCGGACAGCGAACACCGGGGAGCTGTTTTTT.

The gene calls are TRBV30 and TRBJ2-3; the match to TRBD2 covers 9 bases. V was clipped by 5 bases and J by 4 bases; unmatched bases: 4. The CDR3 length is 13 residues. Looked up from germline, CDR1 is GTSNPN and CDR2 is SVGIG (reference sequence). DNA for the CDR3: TGTGCCTGGGGGGCGGGGGGGCCAGATACGCAGTATTTT. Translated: CAWGAGGPDTQYF.

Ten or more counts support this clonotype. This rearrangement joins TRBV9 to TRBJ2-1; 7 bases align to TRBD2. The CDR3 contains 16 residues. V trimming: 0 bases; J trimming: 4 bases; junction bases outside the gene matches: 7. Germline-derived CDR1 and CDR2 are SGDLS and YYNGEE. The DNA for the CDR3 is TGTGCCAGCAGCGTAGCTGGGCTAGCGGTTTACAATGAGCAGTTCTTC. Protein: CASSVAGLAVYNEQFF.

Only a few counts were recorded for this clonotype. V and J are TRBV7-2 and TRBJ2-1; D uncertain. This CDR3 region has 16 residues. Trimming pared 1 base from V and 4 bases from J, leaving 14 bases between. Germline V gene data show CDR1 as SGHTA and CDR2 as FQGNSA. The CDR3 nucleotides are TGTGCCAGCAGCTTAGGGCAGCGCTCAGTTTACAATGAGCAGTTCTTC. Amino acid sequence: CASSLGQRSVYNEQFF.

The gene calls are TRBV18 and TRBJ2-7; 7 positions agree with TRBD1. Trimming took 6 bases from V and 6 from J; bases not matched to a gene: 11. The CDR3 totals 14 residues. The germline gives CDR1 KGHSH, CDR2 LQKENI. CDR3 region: CASSFGTANVEQYF. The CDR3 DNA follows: TGTGCCAGCTCCTTCGGGACAGCGAACGTCGAGCAGTACTTC.

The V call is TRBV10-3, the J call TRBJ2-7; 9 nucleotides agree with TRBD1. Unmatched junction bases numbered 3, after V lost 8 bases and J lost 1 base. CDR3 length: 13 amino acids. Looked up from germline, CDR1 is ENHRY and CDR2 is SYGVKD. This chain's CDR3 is CAIGGTGSYEQYF. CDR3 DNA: TGTGCCATCGGTGGGACAGGGTCCTACGAGCAGTACTTC.

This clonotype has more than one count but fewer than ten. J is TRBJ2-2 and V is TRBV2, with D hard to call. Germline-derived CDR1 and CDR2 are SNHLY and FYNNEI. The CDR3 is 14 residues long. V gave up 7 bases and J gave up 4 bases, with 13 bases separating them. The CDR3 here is CASISPIITGELFF. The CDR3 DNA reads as TGTGCCAGCATTTCACCAATTATCACCGGGGAGCTGTTTTTT.

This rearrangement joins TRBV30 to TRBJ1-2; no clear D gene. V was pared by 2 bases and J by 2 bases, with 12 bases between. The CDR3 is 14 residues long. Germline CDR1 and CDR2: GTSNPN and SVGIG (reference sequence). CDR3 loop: CAWSPSGKNYGYTF. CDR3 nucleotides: TGTGCCTGGAGTCCAAGCGGGAAAAACTATGGCTACACCTTC.

The CDR3 nucleotides are TGTGCCACCAGTGATTCCGCCGGGACAGGGTCCGAGCAGTACTTC. This codes for CATSDSAGTGSEQYF. This chain uses TRBV24-1 with TRBJ2-7; TRBD1 matches 9 bases. The CDR3 is 15 amino acids. V shed 2 bases and J 6 bases; nucleotides not matched to a gene: 7. The V gene's germline CDR1 is KGHDR and CDR2 SFDVKD.

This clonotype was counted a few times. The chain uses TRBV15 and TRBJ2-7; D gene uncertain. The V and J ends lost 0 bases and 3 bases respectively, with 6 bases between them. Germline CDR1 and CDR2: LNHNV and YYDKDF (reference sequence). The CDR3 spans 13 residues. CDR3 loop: CATSREQLYEQYF. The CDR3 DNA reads TGTGCCACCAGCAGAGAACAGCTCTACGAGCAGTACTTC.

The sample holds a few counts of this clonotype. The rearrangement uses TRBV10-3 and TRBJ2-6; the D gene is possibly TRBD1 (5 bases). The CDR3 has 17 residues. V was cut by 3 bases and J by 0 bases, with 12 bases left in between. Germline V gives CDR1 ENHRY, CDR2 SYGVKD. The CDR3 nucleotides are TGTGCCATCAGTGATAGACAGAAACTCTCTGGGGCCAACGTCCTGACTTTC. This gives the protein CAISDRQKLSGANVLTF.

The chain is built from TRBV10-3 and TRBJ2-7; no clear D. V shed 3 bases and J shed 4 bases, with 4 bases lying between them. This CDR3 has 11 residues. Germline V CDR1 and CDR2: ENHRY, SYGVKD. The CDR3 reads CAISDIYEQYF. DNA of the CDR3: TGTGCCATCAGTGACATTTACGAGCAGTACTTC.

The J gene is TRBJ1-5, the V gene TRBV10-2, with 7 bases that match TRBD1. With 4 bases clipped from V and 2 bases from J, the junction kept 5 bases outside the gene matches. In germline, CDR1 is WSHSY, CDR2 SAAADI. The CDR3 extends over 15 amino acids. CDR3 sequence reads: CASSGDRLGNQPQHF. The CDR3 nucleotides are TGCGCCAGCAGTGGGGACAGACTTGGCAATCAGCCCCAGCATTTT.

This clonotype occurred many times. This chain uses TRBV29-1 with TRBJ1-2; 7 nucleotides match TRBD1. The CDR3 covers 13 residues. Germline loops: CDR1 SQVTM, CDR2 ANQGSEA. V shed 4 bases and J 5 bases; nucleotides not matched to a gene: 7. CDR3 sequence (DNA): TGCAGCGTTGGGACAGGAAGGGGGTATGGCTACACCTTC. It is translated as CSVGTGRGYGYTF.

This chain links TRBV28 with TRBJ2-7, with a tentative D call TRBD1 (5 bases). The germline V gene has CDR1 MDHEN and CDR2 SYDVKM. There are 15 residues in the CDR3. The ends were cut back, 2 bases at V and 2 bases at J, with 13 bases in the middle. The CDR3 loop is CASSLAGKGAYEQYF. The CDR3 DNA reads TGTGCCAGCAGTTTAGCAGGGAAAGGGGCCTACGAGCAGTACTTC. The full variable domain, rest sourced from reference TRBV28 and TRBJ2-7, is DVKVTQSSRYLVKRTGEKVFLECVQDMDHENMFWYRQDPGLGLRLIYFSYDVKMKEKGDIPEGYSVSREKKERFSLILESASTNQTSMYLCASSLAGKGAYEQYFGPGTRLTVT.

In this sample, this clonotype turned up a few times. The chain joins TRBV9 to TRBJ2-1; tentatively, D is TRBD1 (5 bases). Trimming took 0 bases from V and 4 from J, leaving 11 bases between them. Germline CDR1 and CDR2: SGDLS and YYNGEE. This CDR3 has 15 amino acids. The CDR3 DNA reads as TGTGCCAGCAGCGTAGATGGGGCACCTTACAATGAGCAGTTCTTC. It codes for CASSVDGAPYNEQFF.

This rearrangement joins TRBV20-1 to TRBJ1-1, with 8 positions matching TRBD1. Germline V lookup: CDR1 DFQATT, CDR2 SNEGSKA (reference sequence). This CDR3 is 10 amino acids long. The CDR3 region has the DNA TGCAGCGACAGGGGTTATGAAGCTTTCTTT. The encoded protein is CSDRGYEAFF.

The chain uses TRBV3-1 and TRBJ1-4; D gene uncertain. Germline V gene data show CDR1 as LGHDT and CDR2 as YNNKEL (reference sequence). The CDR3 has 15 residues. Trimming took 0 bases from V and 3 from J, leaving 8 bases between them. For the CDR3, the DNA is TGTGCCAGCAGCCAAGAGTTCACAGCTAATGAAAAACTGTTTTTT. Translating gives CASSQEFTANEKLFF.

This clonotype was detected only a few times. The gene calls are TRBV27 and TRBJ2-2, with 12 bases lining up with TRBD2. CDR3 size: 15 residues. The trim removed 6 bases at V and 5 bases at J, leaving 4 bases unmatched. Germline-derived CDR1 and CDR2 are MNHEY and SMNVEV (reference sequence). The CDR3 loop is CASRGGLAGTGELFF. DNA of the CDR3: TGTGCCAGCAGAGGGGGACTAGCGGGTACCGGGGAGCTGTTTTTT.

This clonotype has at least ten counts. The DNA for the CDR3 is TGCGCCAGCAGCTCAGGGAGGAGTGGCACTGAAGCTTTCTTT. Its translation: CASSSGRSGTEAFF. The chain employs TRBV10-2 and TRBJ1-1; D possibly corresponds to TRBD1 (5 bases). This CDR3 has 14 amino acids. The ends were cut back, 6 bases at V and 4 bases at J, with 15 bases in the middle. Per germline, CDR1 WSHSY and CDR2 SAAADI.

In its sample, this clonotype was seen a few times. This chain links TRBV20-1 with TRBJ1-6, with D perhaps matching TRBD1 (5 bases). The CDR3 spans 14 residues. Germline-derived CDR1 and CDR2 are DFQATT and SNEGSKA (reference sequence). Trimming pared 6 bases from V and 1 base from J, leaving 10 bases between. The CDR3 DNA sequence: TGCAGTGCGAGTGGGGGATCCTATAATTCACCCCTCCACTTT. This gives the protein CSASGGSYNSPLHF.

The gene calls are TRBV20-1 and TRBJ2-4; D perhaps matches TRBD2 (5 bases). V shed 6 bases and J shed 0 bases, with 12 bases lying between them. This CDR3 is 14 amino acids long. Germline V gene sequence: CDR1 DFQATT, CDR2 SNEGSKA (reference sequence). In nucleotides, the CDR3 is TGCAGTGCCCCCCCCGGGGAAGCCAAAAACATTCAGTACTTC. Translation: CSAPPGEAKNIQYF.

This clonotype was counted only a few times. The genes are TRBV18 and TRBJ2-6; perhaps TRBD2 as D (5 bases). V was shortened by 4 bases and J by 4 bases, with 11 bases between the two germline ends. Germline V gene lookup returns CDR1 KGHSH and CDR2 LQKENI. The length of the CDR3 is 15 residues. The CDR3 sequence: CASSRPTTGANVLTF. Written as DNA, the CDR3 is TGTGCCAGCTCACGACCGACTACCGGGGCCAACGTCCTGACTTTC.

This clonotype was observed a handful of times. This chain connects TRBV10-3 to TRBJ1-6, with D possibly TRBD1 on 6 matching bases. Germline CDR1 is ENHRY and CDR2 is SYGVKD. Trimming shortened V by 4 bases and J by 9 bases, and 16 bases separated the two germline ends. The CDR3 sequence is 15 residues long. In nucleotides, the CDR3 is TGTGCCATCAGTGGGGGGCAGAGAGAGATTTCACCCCTCCACTTT. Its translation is CAISGGQREISPLHF.

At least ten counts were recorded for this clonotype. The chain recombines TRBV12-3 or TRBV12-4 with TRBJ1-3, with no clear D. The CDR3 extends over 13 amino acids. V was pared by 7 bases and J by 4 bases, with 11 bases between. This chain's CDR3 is CASTPEIGNTIYF. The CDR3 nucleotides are TGTGCCAGCACCCCGGAAATCGGAAACACCATATATTTT.